This T cell receptor beta chain derives from a study of blood T cell repertoires in COVID-19. Clones were sequenced by immunoSEQ multiplex PCR, and TCRdb holds only the in-frame ones, with some missing. This sample has around 45,000 clones, with more than 80% found just once. This CDR3 has 15 amino acids. The germline V and J ends were trimmed by 0 bases and 6 bases, with 14 bases remaining between them. CDR1 and CDR2 from the germline V gene are SGDLS and YYNGEE. The receptor was derived from a man aged 70-80 years with active COVID-19. Sequencing was carried out using peripheral blood. V and J are TRBV9 and TRBJ2-3; tentative D call: TRBD2 (7 bases). The CDR3 nucleotides read TGTGCCAGCAGCGTAGCTGGGGGGGCCGGGGATACGCAGTATTTT. It specifies CASSVAGGAGDTQYF.